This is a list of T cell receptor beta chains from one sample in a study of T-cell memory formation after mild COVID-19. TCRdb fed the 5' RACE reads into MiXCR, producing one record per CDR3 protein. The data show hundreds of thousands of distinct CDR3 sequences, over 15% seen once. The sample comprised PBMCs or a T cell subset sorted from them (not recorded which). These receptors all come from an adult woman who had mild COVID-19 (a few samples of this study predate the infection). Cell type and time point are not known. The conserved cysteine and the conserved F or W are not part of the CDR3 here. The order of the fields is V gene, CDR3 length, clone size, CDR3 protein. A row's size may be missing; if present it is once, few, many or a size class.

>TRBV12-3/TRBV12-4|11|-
ASRNYRAEGYT
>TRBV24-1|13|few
ATSDTRSAVFGYT
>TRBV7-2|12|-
ASSLWGSVDEQF
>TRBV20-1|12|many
SAKRVPGANVLT
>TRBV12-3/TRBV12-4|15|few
ASTTNWEILIGDTQY
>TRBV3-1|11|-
ASSSGAFYGYT
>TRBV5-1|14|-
ASSSSIRGSYNEQF
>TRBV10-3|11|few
AISEQEGTEAF
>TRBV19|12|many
ASSRVWRDNEQF
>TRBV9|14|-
ASSAQIDRGSYEQY
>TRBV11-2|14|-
ASSLVVSGPLDEQF
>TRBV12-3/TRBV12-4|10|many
ASSSVPHEAF
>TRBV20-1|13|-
SARMAVTSSYEQY
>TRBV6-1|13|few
ASSEATGGPETQY
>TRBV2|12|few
ASSASQGPDTQY
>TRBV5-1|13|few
ASSLTGGQDYGYT
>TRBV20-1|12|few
SASPWTGNYGYT
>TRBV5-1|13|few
ASSSTGGSDYEQY
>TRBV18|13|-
ASSRAGVVTDTQY
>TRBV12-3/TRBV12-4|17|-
ASSLALVGLSGPGETQY
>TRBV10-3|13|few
AISESGHTNTEAF
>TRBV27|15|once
ASSSSGRASGANVLT
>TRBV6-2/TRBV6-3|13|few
ASSYRAGDLGEQF
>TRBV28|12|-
ASSPVSGGDTQY
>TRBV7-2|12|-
ASSFGSLNQPQH
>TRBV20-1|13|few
SAPALTGVPETQY
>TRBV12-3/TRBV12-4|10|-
ASRQGFGELF
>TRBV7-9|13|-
ASITSGAAYNEQF
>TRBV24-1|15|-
ATSATQTVGGANVLT
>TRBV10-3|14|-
ATRSNVGLETYEQY
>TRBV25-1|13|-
ASSEYGGSTDTQY
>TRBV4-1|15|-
ASSQDIAAPASYEQY
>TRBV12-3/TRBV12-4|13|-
ASSLAGFTGNTIY
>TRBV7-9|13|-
ASSLQGGGYNEQF
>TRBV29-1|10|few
SVAREYNEQF
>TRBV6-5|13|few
ASSYGGQGFYGYT
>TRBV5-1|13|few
ASSLAAGARETQY
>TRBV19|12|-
ASSAGLNTYEQY
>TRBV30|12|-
AWSYSGRLNEQF
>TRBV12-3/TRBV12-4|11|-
ASRQDLTTEAF
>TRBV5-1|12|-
ASSLGQPNYGYT
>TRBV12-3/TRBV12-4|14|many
ASSLYPAGGGGEQY
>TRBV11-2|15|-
ASSHLGGDRVEDTQY